This TCR beta chain originates from a study of cytomegalovirus exposure and HLA in healthy donors. Primers: 60 Vbeta forward and 13 Jbeta reverse. TCRdb's table, derived via immunoSEQ multiplex PCR, lists solely in-frame clones and lacks some. The table has about 140,000 clones, approximately 71% seen once. Germline trimming cut 6 bases from V and 2 bases from J; bases unmatched to any gene: 7. CDR3 length equals 15 residues. Germline V CDR1 and CDR2: SNHLY, FYNNEI. For this clone: The antigen is undetermined.

Study-level points and caveats: Cytomegalovirus association was assigned to over 150 TCR beta chains.

This rearrangement joins TRBV2 to TRBJ2-1; TRBD1 agrees at 7 bases. The sequencing input was PBMCs. This sequence was found in a man aged 40-49 years in good health and CMV-seronegative. For the CDR3, the DNA is TGTGCCAGCAGCGGGGACAGAAAGACCTACAATGAGCAGTTCTTC. Translated, it gives CASSGDRKTYNEQFF.